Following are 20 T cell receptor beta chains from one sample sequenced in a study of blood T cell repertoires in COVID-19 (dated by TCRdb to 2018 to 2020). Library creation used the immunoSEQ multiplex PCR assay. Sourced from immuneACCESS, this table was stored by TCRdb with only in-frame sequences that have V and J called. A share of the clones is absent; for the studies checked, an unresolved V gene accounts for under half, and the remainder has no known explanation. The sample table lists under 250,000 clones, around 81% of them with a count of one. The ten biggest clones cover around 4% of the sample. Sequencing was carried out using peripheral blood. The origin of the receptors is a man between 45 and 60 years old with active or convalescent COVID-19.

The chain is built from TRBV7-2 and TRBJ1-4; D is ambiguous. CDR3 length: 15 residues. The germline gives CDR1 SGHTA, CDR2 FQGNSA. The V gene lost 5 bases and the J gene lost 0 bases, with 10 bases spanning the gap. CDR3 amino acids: CASSPPGATNEKLFF. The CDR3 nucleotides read TGTGCCAGCAGCCCACCCGGGGCAACTAATGAAAAACTGTTTTTT.

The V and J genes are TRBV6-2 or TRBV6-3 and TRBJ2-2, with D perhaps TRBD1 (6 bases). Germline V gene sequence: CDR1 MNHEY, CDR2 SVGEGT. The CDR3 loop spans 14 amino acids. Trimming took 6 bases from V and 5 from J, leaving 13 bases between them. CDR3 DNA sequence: TGTGCCAGCAGCGGGACAAGGGGAACCGGGGAGCTGTTTTTT. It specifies CASSGTRGTGELFF.

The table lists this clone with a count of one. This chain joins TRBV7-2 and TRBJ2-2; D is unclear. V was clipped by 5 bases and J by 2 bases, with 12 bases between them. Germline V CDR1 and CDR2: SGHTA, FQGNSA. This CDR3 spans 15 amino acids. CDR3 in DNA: TGTGCCAGCAGCCCGACTCGTCCCAACACCGGGGAGCTGTTTTTT. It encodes CASSPTRPNTGELFF. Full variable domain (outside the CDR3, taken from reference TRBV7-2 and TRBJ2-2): GAGVSQSPSNKVTEKGKDVELRCDPISGHTALYWYRQSLGQGLEFLIYFQGNSAPDKSGLPSDRFSAERTGGSVSTLTIQRTQQEDSAVYLCASSPTRPNTGELFFGEGSRLTVL.

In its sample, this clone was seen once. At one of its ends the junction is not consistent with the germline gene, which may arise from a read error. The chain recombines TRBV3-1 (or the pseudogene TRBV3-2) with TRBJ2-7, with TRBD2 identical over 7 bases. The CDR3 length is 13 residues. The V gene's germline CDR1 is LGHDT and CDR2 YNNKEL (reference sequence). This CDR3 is CASSQDRGAGVIF. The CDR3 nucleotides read TGTGCCAGCAGCCAAGATCGGGGCGCGGGGGTAATTTTC.

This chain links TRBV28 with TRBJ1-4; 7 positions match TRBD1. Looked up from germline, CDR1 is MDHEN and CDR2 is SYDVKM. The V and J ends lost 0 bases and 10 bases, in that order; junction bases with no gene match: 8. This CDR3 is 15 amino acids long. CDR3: CASSLWQGERGKLFF. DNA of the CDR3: TGTGCCAGCAGTTTATGGCAGGGGGAACGAGGAAAACTGTTTTTT.

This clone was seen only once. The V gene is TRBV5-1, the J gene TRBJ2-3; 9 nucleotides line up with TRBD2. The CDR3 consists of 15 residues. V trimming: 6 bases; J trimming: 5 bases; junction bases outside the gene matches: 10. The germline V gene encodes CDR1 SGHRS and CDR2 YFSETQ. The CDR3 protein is CASTQTSGRRDTQYF. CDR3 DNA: TGCGCCAGCACCCAGACTAGCGGCAGGAGAGATACGCAGTATTTT. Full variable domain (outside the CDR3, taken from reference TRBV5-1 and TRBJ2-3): KAGVTQTPRYLIKTRGQQVTLSCSPISGHRSVSWYQQTPGQGLQFLFEYFSETQRNKGNFPGRFSGRQFSNSRSEMNVSTLELGDSALYLCASTQTSGRRDTQYFGPGTRLTVL.

CDR3 DNA: TGTGCCAGCAGCTTGAGACTAGCGGGGGGCCGTGGTTCAGATACGCAGTATTTT. Its translation is CASSLRLAGGRGSDTQYF. The chain links TRBV5-5 to TRBJ2-3; TRBD2 matches 13 bases. V was pared by 1 base and J by 4 bases, with 9 bases of the junction left unmatched. CDR1 SGHKS and CDR2 YYEKEE come from the germline V gene (reference sequence). This CDR3 spans 18 amino acids.

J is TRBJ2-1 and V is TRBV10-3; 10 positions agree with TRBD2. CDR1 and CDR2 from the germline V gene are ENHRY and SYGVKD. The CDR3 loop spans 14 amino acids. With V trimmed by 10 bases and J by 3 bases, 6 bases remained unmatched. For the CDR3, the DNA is TGTGCCACTCAAATAGCGGGAGGCTACAATGAGCAGTTCTTC. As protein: CATQIAGGYNEQFF.

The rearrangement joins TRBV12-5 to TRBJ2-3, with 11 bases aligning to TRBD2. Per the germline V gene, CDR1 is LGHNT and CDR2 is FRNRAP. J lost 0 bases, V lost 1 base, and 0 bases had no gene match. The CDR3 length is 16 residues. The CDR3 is CASGLGLAGSTDTQYF. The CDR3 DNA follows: TGTGCTAGTGGTTTGGGACTAGCGGGGAGCACAGATACGCAGTATTTT.

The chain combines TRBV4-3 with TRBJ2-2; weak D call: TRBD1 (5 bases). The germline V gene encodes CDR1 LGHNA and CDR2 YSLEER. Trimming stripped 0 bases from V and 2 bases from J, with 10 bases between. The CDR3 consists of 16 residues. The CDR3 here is CASSQEVGHNTGELFF. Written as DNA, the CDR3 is TGCGCCAGCAGCCAAGAAGTAGGACATAACACCGGGGAGCTGTTTTTT.

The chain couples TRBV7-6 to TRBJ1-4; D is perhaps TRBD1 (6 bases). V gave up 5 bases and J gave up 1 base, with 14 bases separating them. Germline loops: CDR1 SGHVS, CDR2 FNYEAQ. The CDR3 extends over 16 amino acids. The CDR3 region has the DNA TGTGCCAGCAGCCCAACTACAGGGTTAACTAATGAAAAACTGTTTTTT. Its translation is CASSPTTGLTNEKLFF.

The CDR3 here is CASSALLGQGEQFF. As DNA, the CDR3 is TGTGCCAGCAGTGCCCTTCTAGGACAAGGTGAGCAGTTCTTC. The chain employs TRBV6-4 and TRBJ2-1, with D possibly being TRBD1 (5 bases). CDR3 length equals 14 residues. Germline V gene data show CDR1 as MRHNA and CDR2 as SNTAGT. V was shortened by 4 bases and J by 9 bases, with 16 bases between the two germline ends.

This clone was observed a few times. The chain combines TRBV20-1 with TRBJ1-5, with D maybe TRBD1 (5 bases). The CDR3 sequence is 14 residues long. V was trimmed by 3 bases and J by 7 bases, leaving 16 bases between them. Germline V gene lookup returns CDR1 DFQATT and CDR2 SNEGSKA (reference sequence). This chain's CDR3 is CSASVSGGVQPQHF. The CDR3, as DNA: TGCAGTGCTAGTGTGTCCGGGGGAGTACAGCCCCAGCATTTT.

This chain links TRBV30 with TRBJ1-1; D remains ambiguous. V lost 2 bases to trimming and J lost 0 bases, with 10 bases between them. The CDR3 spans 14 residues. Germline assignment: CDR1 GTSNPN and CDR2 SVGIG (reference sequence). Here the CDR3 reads CAWSREAMNTEAFF. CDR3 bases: TGTGCCTGGAGTAGGGAGGCCATGAACACTGAAGCTTTCTTT.

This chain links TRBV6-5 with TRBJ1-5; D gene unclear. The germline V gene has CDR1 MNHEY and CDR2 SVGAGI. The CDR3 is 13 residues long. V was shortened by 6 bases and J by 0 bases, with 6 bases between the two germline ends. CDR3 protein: CASRGVSNQPQHF. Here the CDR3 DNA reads TGTGCCAGCAGGGGAGTTAGCAATCAGCCCCAGCATTTT.

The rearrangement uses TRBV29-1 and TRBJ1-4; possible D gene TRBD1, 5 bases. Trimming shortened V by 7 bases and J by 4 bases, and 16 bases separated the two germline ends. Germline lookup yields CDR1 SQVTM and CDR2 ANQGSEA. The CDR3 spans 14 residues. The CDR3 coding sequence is TGCAGCGCCGAGGTGACAGCCCTTAATGAAAAACTGTTTTTT. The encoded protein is CSAEVTALNEKLFF.

CDR3 sequence reads: CASSLDKPLHF. The CDR3 nucleotides read TGTGCCAGCAGTTTAGACAAACCCCTCCACTTT. The genes are TRBV12-3 or TRBV12-4 and TRBJ1-6; D not certain. This CDR3 is built from 11 residues. V dropped 1 base and J dropped 12 bases, with 4 bases sitting between them.

In nucleotides, the CDR3 is TGTGCCAGCTCACCAGGGGGCGACACCGGGGAGCTGTTTTTT. It is translated as CASSPGGDTGELFF. The chain employs TRBV18 and TRBJ2-2; possibly TRBD1 for D (6 bases). The V gene lost 2 bases and the J gene lost 3 bases, with 7 bases spanning the gap. The CDR3 is made up of 14 amino acids. From germline, CDR1 is KGHSH and CDR2 LQKENI.

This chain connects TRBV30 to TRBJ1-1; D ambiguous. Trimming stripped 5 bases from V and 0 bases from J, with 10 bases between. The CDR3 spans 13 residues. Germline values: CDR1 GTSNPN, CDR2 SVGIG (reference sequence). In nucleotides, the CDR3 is TGTGCCTGGGGCCGTCTAGTGAACACTGAAGCTTTCTTT. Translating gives CAWGRLVNTEAFF.

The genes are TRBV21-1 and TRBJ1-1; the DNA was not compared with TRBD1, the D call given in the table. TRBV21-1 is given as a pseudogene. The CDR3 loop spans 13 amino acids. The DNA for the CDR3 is TGTGCCAGCAGCAAAGGACACCGCAACGAAGCTTTCTTT. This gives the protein CASSKGHRNEAFF.